The 20 T cell receptor beta chains reported below all come from one sample, sequenced in a study of cytomegalovirus exposure and HLA in healthy donors. Use of 60 Vbeta and 13 Jbeta primers characterized the PCR. The table came from immunoSEQ multiplex PCR; TCRdb's copy has only in-frame clones and leaves some out. The table includes roughly 120,000 clones, roughly 77% detected once. The specimen was PBMCs. The source of these receptors is a woman younger than 45 in good health and CMV-seronegative.

The genes are TRBV6-1 and TRBJ2-6, with D unclear. This CDR3 has 15 residues. Germline V lookup: CDR1 MNHNS, CDR2 SASEGT. V was trimmed by 1 base and J by 2 bases, leaving 6 bases between them. CDR3 coding DNA: TGTGCCAGCAGTGAAGACACAGCTGGGGCCAACGTCCTGACTTTC. It specifies CASSEDTAGANVLTF.

V and J are TRBV7-8 and TRBJ2-5; D gene uncertain. The J call may be wrong; the DNA end is better matched by TRBJ2-7. CDR1 and CDR2 from the germline V gene are SGHVS and FQNEAQ. This CDR3 spans 16 amino acids. CDR3 residues: CASSLVNTARSHEQYF. Here the CDR3 DNA reads TGTGCCAGCAGCTTAGTGAACACAGCACGGTCCCACGAGCAGTACTTC.

The chain recombines TRBV5-6 with TRBJ2-2, with D unclear. This CDR3 contains 12 residues. CDR1 and CDR2 from the germline V gene are SGHDT and YYEEEE. The germline V and J ends were trimmed by 2 bases and 11 bases, with 10 bases remaining between them. The CDR3 coding sequence is TGTGCCAGCAGCTTATCTACTCTCGAGCTGTTTTTT. Protein: CASSLSTLELFF.

The chain employs TRBV7-3 and TRBJ1-5; D gene unclear. From germline, CDR1 is SGHTA and CDR2 FQGTGA. The CDR3 totals 13 residues. The germline V and J ends were trimmed by 2 bases and 4 bases, with 6 bases remaining between them. This CDR3 is CASSLGPNQPQHF. The CDR3, as DNA: TGTGCCAGCAGCTTAGGCCCGAATCAGCCCCAGCATTTT.

This sequence joins TRBV6-5 and TRBJ2-7; D unresolved. The CDR3 runs to 13 residues. Germline CDR1 MNHEY, CDR2 SVGAGI. V was trimmed by 5 bases and J by 3 bases, leaving 11 bases between them. CDR3 in DNA: TGTGCCAGCAGTGATTCTAACCTCTACGAGCAGTACTTC. Translated, it gives CASSDSNLYEQYF.

The J gene is TRBJ1-2, the V gene TRBV18; D is perhaps TRBD1 (5 bases). This CDR3 contains 20 residues. The germline CDR1 and CDR2 sequences are KGHSH and LQKENI. Trimming removed 3 bases from V and 2 bases from J, with 28 bases in between. As DNA, the CDR3 is TGTGCCAGCTCACCGGGGCCCTACGCGGGACCGGGGGAGATGAACTATGGCTACACCTTC. It specifies CASSPGPYAGPGEMNYGYTF.

This chain joins TRBV7-9 and TRBJ2-7; tentative D call: TRBD2 (6 bases). CDR3 length equals 14 residues. Germline V gives CDR1 SEHNR, CDR2 FQNEAQ (reference sequence). Trimming removed 1 base from V and 3 bases from J, with 10 bases in between. The CDR3 loop is CASSLDRGNYEQYF. CDR3 DNA sequence: TGTGCCAGCAGCTTAGATCGGGGGAACTACGAGCAGTACTTC.

J is TRBJ1-6 and V is TRBV7-8; D gene ambiguous. V lost 9 bases and J lost 4, with 16 bases in between. Germline values: CDR1 SGHVS, CDR2 FQNEAQ. The CDR3 sequence is 15 residues long. CDR3 region: CASSPLPGYNSPLHF. DNA of the CDR3: TGTGCCAGTAGCCCACTCCCGGGGTATAATTCACCCCTCCACTTT.

The chain carries TRBV27 and TRBJ1-6; maybe TRBD1 (5 bases). CDR3 length equals 16 residues. V lost 4 bases and J 6 bases, leaving 16 bases between the germline ends. From germline, CDR1 is MNHEY and CDR2 SMNVEV (reference sequence). The CDR3 DNA reads as TGTGCCAGCAGTTGGGGTGGGGGGGGAGGTAATTCACCCCTCCACTTT. As protein: CASSWGGGGGNSPLHF.

On this clone itself: The sample carries other DNA sequences with the same CDR3. This chain links TRBV5-4 with TRBJ1-1; D gene ambiguous. Trimming took 4 bases from V and 1 from J, leaving 8 bases between them. This CDR3 has 13 amino acids. In germline, CDR1 is SGHNT, CDR2 YYREEE (reference sequence). CDR3 nucleotides: TGTGCCAGCAGCCTACCGGGGAACACTGAAGCTTTCTTT. Its translation: CASSLPGNTEAFF.

The V call is TRBV7-2, the J call TRBJ1-4; 7 bases match TRBD1. The junction had 7 bases not matched to a gene; V was cut back by 2 bases and J by 7 bases. This CDR3 spans 15 amino acids. CDR1 and CDR2 (germline): SGHTA, FQGNSA. CDR3 loop: CASSLITGVGEKLFF. For the CDR3, the DNA is TGTGCCAGCAGCTTAATCACAGGGGTGGGTGAAAAACTGTTTTTT.

In DNA form, the CDR3 reads TGTGCCAGAAGTTTGAGCGGGGACTCCTACGAGCAGTACTTC. The encoded protein is CARSLSGDSYEQYF. The chain carries TRBV5-3 and TRBJ2-7; 7 nucleotides line up with TRBD2. Being an ORF, TRBV5-3 has a function that is uncertain. The CDR3 contains 14 residues. With 5 bases clipped from V and 0 bases from J, the junction kept 5 bases outside the gene matches.

The CDR3 DNA reads as TGTGCCAGCAGCGTAGAGAGTTGGGGAGGCTCCTACAATGAGCAGTTCTTC. Amino acids: CASSVESWGGSYNEQFF. The chain employs TRBV9 and TRBJ2-1; D may be TRBD2 (6 bases). The CDR3 consists of 17 residues. Germline V gene data show CDR1 as SGDLS and CDR2 as YYNGEE. Trimming left V 0 bases short and J 0 bases short, with 13 bases between.

The chain joins TRBV5-4 to TRBJ1-1, with D maybe TRBD1 (5 bases). Trimming stripped 0 bases from V and 5 bases from J, with 11 bases between. The V gene's germline CDR1 is SGHNT and CDR2 YYREEE (reference sequence). This CDR3 is built from 14 residues. The CDR3 protein is CASSLAGGVTEAFF. Here the CDR3 DNA reads TGTGCCAGCAGCTTGGCCGGGGGGGTGACTGAAGCTTTCTTT.

The gene calls are TRBV25-1 and TRBJ2-1, with D possibly being TRBD1 (5 bases). Germline assignment: CDR1 MGHDK and CDR2 SYGVNS. CDR3 length: 15 amino acids. The ends were cut back, 0 bases at V and 4 bases at J, with 10 bases in the middle. The CDR3 bases are TGTGCCAGCAGTGAATATTCAGGGATATACAATGAGCAGTTCTTC. Protein: CASSEYSGIYNEQFF.

This clone turned up a few times. V is TRBV9 and J is TRBJ1-2; D gene unclear. The CDR3 spans 14 residues. V lost 2 bases to trimming and J lost 5 bases, with 13 bases between them. Germline assignment: CDR1 SGDLS and CDR2 YYNGEE. CDR3 residues: CASSVSPTEYGYTF. The CDR3 region has the DNA TGTGCCAGCAGCGTCTCTCCGACGGAGTATGGCTACACCTTC.

This chain joins TRBV18 and TRBJ2-7; perhaps TRBD1 as D (5 bases). The CDR3 consists of 15 residues. Germline V gene data show CDR1 as KGHSH and CDR2 as LQKENI. Trimming pared 6 bases from V and 6 bases from J, leaving 21 bases between. The CDR3 is CASSLPGRAIGEQYF. In nucleotides, the CDR3 is TGTGCCAGCTCCCTACCAGGCAGGGCGATTGGCGAGCAGTACTTC.

The chain has TRBV2 and TRBJ2-1, with 10 bases fitting TRBD1. This CDR3 spans 14 amino acids. The V segment lost 4 bases and the J segment 7 bases; nucleotides outside the gene matches: 4. Per the germline V gene, CDR1 is SNHLY and CDR2 is FYNNEI. In DNA form, the CDR3 reads TGTGCCAGCAGTGGACAGGGGGCCAGGAATGAGCAGTTCTTC. It specifies CASSGQGARNEQFF.

The chain carries TRBV6-1 and TRBJ1-2, with TRBD1 matching 7 bases. V shed 7 bases and J 3 bases; nucleotides not matched to a gene: 11. Germline V gene data show CDR1 as MNHNS and CDR2 as SASEGT. The CDR3 totals 15 residues. The chain's CDR3 is CASIALRQGDYGYTF. CDR3 nucleotide sequence: TGTGCCAGCATAGCCCTCCGACAGGGCGACTATGGCTACACCTTC.

The J gene is TRBJ1-2, the V gene TRBV11-2; 7 bases fit TRBD1. The V segment lost 5 bases and the J segment 4 bases; nucleotides outside the gene matches: 4. The CDR3 length is 13 residues. In germline, CDR1 is SGHAT, CDR2 FQNNGV. For the CDR3, the DNA is TGTGCCAGCAGCCCAACAGGGGTCTATGGCTACACCTTC. Amino acid sequence: CASSPTGVYGYTF.